These T cell receptor beta chains were read from a single sample in a study of T cell responses to AZD1222 COVID-19 vaccine. TCRdb's copy holds only in-frame clones and misses some; the assay was immunoSEQ multiplex PCR. The data hold 100,000 to 150,000 clones, with 89% observed a single time. The sequenced sample was peripheral blood, obtained on day 0 of AZD1222 vaccination. Source of these receptors: an adult in good health. Both conserved end residues are part of each CDR3. A D gene is named only where the DNA matches it firmly. Clone size, where shown, is once, few, many, or a class for clones that have expanded.

clone size: few; CDR3 length: 16; J gene: TRBJ2-2; D gene: -; V gene: TRBV5-6; CDR3 protein: CASSFESGLSTGELFF; CDR3 DNA: TGTGCCAGCAGCTTTGAGTCGGGACTGTCCACCGGGGAGCTGTTTTTT
clone size: -; CDR3 length: 18; J gene: TRBJ1-1; D gene: -; V gene: TRBV7-3; CDR3 protein: CASSSRRSGEVVGTEAFF; CDR3 DNA: TGTGCCAGCAGCTCACGACGGAGCGGGGAGGTCGTTGGAACTGAAGCTTTCTTT
clone size: -; CDR3 length: 12; J gene: TRBJ2-5; D gene: TRBD2; V gene: TRBV6-6; CDR3 protein: CAGGGSGETQYF; CDR3 DNA: TGTGCCGGCGGGGGTTCCGGAGAGACCCAGTACTTC
clone size: -; CDR3 length: 11; J gene: TRBJ2-5; D gene: -; V gene: TRBV20-1; CDR3 protein: CSARAEETQYF; CDR3 DNA: TGCAGTGCTAGGGCAGAAGAGACCCAGTACTTC
clone size: -; CDR3 length: 10; J gene: TRBJ1-2; D gene: -; V gene: TRBV12-3/TRBV12-4; CDR3 protein: CASSLGRGTF; CDR3 DNA: TGTGCCAGCAGTTTAGGGAGGGGGACCTTC
clone size: -; CDR3 length: 15; J gene: TRBJ1-1; D gene: TRBD1; V gene: TRBV7-2; CDR3 protein: CASSLGTGPNTEAFF; CDR3 DNA: TGTGCCAGCAGCTTAGGGACAGGGCCCAACACTGAAGCTTTCTTT
clone size: -; CDR3 length: 19; J gene: TRBJ2-5; D gene: TRBD2; V gene: TRBV4-1; CDR3 protein: CASSLRGGTSGAYQETQYF; CDR3 DNA: TGCGCCAGCAGCCTGAGAGGTGGGACTAGCGGGGCGTACCAAGAGACCCAGTACTTC
clone size: -; CDR3 length: 13; J gene: TRBJ2-1; D gene: -; V gene: TRBV9; CDR3 protein: CASSPGTTGEQFF; CDR3 DNA: TGTGCCAGCAGCCCGGGGACCACGGGTGAGCAGTTCTTC
clone size: once; CDR3 length: 11; J gene: TRBJ2-7; D gene: -; V gene: TRBV2; CDR3 protein: CASSDLAGSSF; CDR3 DNA: TGTGCCAGCAGTGATTTGGCAGGGTCGTCCTTC
clone size: -; CDR3 length: 15; J gene: TRBJ1-1; D gene: -; V gene: TRBV21-1; CDR3 protein: CASSNRDRAQSGAFF; CDR3 DNA: TGTGCCAGCAGCAACCGGGACAGGGCTCAATCGGGGGCTTTCTTT
clone size: -; CDR3 length: 15; J gene: TRBJ2-7; D gene: TRBD2; V gene: TRBV4-1; CDR3 protein: CASSLAGGTPPGQYF; CDR3 DNA: TGCGCCAGCAGCCTCGCCGGGGGGACTCCCCCGGGGCAGTACTTC
clone size: -; CDR3 length: 14; J gene: TRBJ1-3; D gene: TRBD1; V gene: TRBV9; CDR3 protein: CASSRTGSGNTIYF; CDR3 DNA: TGTGCCAGCAGCCGGACAGGGTCTGGAAACACCATATATTTT
clone size: -; CDR3 length: 15; J gene: TRBJ2-1; D gene: TRBD1; V gene: TRBV5-1; CDR3 protein: CASSPPRGQGNEQFF; CDR3 DNA: TGCGCCAGCAGCCCCCCCCGAGGACAGGGGAATGAGCAGTTCTTC
clone size: -; CDR3 length: 14; J gene: TRBJ1-1; D gene: -; V gene: TRBV7-2; CDR3 protein: CASSLLGENTEAFF; CDR3 DNA: TGTGCCAGCAGCTTACTTGGGGAGAACACTGAAGCTTTCTTT
clone size: -; CDR3 length: 14; J gene: TRBJ1-1; D gene: -; V gene: TRBV12-5; CDR3 protein: CASGFPEGHFEAFF; CDR3 DNA: TGTGCTAGTGGTTTCCCGGAGGGGCACTTTGAAGCTTTCTTT
clone size: -; CDR3 length: 13; J gene: TRBJ1-3; D gene: -; V gene: TRBV18; CDR3 protein: CASSPSLAEGVYF; CDR3 DNA: TGTGCCAGCTCACCATCTCTTGCAGAAGGTGTATATTTT
clone size: -; CDR3 length: 15; J gene: TRBJ1-2; D gene: TRBD1; V gene: TRBV3-1/TRBV3-2; CDR3 protein: CASSQDGTGWSGYTF; CDR3 DNA: TGTGCCAGCAGCCAAGATGGGACAGGGTGGAGCGGCTACACCTTC